Presented here are 13 T cell receptor beta chains from one specimen sequenced in a study of cytomegalovirus exposure and HLA in healthy donors. The study ran its PCR with 60 Vbeta and 13 Jbeta primers. Repertoires were generated with immunoSEQ multiplex PCR, while TCRdb's copy carries only in-frame clones and drops some. The repertoire shows about 200,000 clones; the top ten hold roughly 0.74%. The sequencing input was PBMCs. These receptor sequences come from a boy between 10 and 17 years old in good health and CMV-seronegative.

The genes are TRBV6-6 and TRBJ1-2, with D unclear. The CDR3 contains 11 residues. With 6 bases removed from V and 6 bases from J, the gap between germline ends came to 8 bases. From germline, CDR1 is MNHNY and CDR2 SVGAGI (reference sequence). The CDR3 sequence: CASRVTDGYTF. CDR3 in DNA: TGTGCCAGCAGGGTAACGGATGGCTACACCTTC.

The chain has TRBV4-1 and TRBJ2-1, with D tentatively TRBD2 (5 bases). Deletions cut 4 bases from V and 5 bases from J, with 21 bases between. This CDR3 contains 17 residues. Germline V gene lookup returns CDR1 MGHRA and CDR2 YSYEKL. The CDR3 DNA sequence: TGCGCCAGCAGCCTCACAAGGGAGACCGACCATGACAATGAGCAGTTCTTC. Its translation is CASSLTRETDHDNEQFF.

V gene TRBV7-9 combines with J gene TRBJ2-1; D is undetermined. V lost 8 bases to trimming and J lost 4 bases, with 6 bases between them. Germline V gives CDR1 SEHNR, CDR2 FQNEAQ (reference sequence). This CDR3 spans 11 amino acids. The CDR3 DNA reads TGTGCCAGCGGCCATTACAATGAGCAGTTCTTC. It is translated as CASGHYNEQFF.

The gene calls are TRBV7-2 and TRBJ1-2; D perhaps matches TRBD1 (5 bases). From germline, CDR1 is SGHTA and CDR2 FQGNSA. The CDR3 totals 14 residues. Trimming removed 7 bases from V and 8 bases from J, with 20 bases in between. The CDR3 loop reads CASTPWGGGEGYTF. The CDR3 nucleotides read TGTGCCAGCACCCCCTGGGGGGGTGGTGAAGGCTACACCTTC.

The J gene is TRBJ2-7, the V gene TRBV4-1; D is undetermined. Germline-derived CDR1 and CDR2 are MGHRA and YSYEKL. V was pared by 0 bases and J by 2 bases, with 8 bases between. This CDR3 contains 14 residues. The DNA for the CDR3 is TGCGCCAGCAGCCAAGATGTGGCGGCCTACGAGCAGTACTTC. It codes for CASSQDVAAYEQYF.

The chain recombines TRBV10-3 with TRBJ1-1; D not resolved. This CDR3 is built from 13 residues. Deletions cut 2 bases from V and 5 bases from J, with 9 bases between. The germline V gene has CDR1 ENHRY and CDR2 SYGVKD. The CDR3 nucleotides read TGTGCCATCAGTGAGCGGCAGCGGACTGAAGCTTTCTTT. Translating gives CAISERQRTEAFF.

The V call is TRBV4-1, the J call TRBJ2-1; TRBD2 matches 7 bases. The CDR3 spans 16 residues. Germline V gene data show CDR1 as MGHRA and CDR2 as YSYEKL. Germline trimming cut 3 bases from V and 4 bases from J; bases unmatched to any gene: 9. The CDR3 loop is CASSQERGSGYNEQFF. CDR3 in DNA: TGCGCCAGCAGCCAGGAGCGGGGTAGCGGTTACAATGAGCAGTTCTTC.

J is TRBJ2-3 and V is TRBV28; 14 nucleotides line up with TRBD2. With V trimmed by 5 bases and J by 6 bases, 4 bases remained unmatched. This CDR3 contains 15 residues. Germline V lookup: CDR1 MDHEN, CDR2 SYDVKM. CDR3 nucleotide sequence: TGTGCCAGCAGTCTGGGACTAGCGGGGGTTGATACGCAGTATTTT. This translates into CASSLGLAGVDTQYF.

The chain recombines TRBV5-6 with TRBJ2-5; D may be TRBD1 (5 bases). The J call may be mistaken, given a closer DNA end match to TRBJ2-7. The CDR3 loop spans 14 amino acids. The germline CDR1 and CDR2 sequences are SGHDT and YYEEEE. The CDR3 sequence: CASSLDRSSYEQYF. CDR3 sequence (DNA): TGTGCCAGCAGCTTGGACAGGTCCTCCTACGAGCAGTACTTC.

This chain links TRBV27 with TRBJ2-2, with TRBD1 matching over 8 bases. Germline CDR1 and CDR2: MNHEY and SMNVEV (reference sequence). CDR3 length equals 16 residues. V shed 5 bases and J 4 bases; nucleotides not matched to a gene: 9. The CDR3, as DNA: TGTGCCAGCAGTCCCCGGACAGGGTTGGGCACCGGGGAGCTGTTTTTT. This codes for CASSPRTGLGTGELFF.

The chain recombines TRBV7-9 with TRBJ1-2, with D possibly being TRBD1 (5 bases). V lost 1 base, J lost 4 bases, and 13 bases lay in between. The CDR3 is made up of 15 amino acids. Germline V gene sequence: CDR1 SEHNR, CDR2 FQNEAQ (reference sequence). The DNA for the CDR3 is TGTGCCAGCAGCTTAGATTTCGGGGACTCCTATGGCTACACCTTC. Amino acid sequence: CASSLDFGDSYGYTF.

The chain recombines TRBV28 with TRBJ1-2, with D uncertain. The CDR3 runs 13 residues. Germline V gene lookup returns CDR1 MDHEN and CDR2 SYDVKM. The V and J ends lost 2 bases and 8 bases respectively, with 12 bases between them. The CDR3 spells CASSLTGRPGYTF. The CDR3 nucleotides are TGTGCCAGCAGTTTAACGGGGAGGCCCGGCTACACCTTC.

The rearrangement uses TRBV6-6 and TRBJ1-2; D remains ambiguous. CDR1 is MNHNY, CDR2 SVGAGI, per germline (reference sequence). The CDR3 totals 11 residues. Between the trimmed V and J ends, which lost 6 bases and 6 bases, there was a span of 8 bases. CDR3 DNA sequence: TGTGCCAGCAGCCGGGTGGATGGCTACACCTTC. It yields the protein CASSRVDGYTF.